This TCR beta chain was recorded in a study of tumor-infiltrating lymphocytes in oesophageal squamous cell carcinoma. CDR1 and CDR2 from the germline V gene are SEHNR and FQNEAQ (reference sequence). V lost 4 bases to trimming and J lost 0 bases, with 0 bases between them. The CDR3 consists of 11 residues. Each CDR3 protein gets one entry after TCRdb re-called the PCR reads with MiXCR. The sample holds about 19,000 distinct CDR3 sequences, roughly 41% seen once. This clonotype was found many times. The specimen sequenced was esophageal tumor tissue. V gene TRBV7-9 combines with J gene TRBJ2-5; D is uncertain. This TCR was recovered from a male donor with esophageal squamous cell carcinoma. The CDR3 loop reads CASSYQETQYF. The CDR3 nucleotides are TGTGCCAGCAGCTACCAAGAGACCCAGTACTTC.